The 11 T cell receptor beta chains below come from one sample, sequenced in a study of blood T cell repertoires in COVID-19. TCRdb's table, derived via immunoSEQ multiplex PCR, lists solely in-frame clones and lacks some. The table lists roughly 300,000 clones, approximately 85% of them singletons. Input material: peripheral blood. These receptors came from a human donor in a cohort sampled during active COVID-19.

The V gene is TRBV3-1 (or the pseudogene TRBV3-2), the J gene TRBJ2-7, with TRBD1 identical over 11 bases. V was pared by 6 bases and J by 8 bases, with 9 bases of the junction left unmatched. The CDR3 sequence is 14 residues long. CDR1 is LGHDT and CDR2 is YNNKEL in the germline V gene (reference sequence). CDR3 residues: CASSSGTGGMKQYF. The CDR3 DNA reads as TGTGCCAGCAGTTCCGGGACAGGGGGAATGAAGCAGTACTTC.

The genes are TRBV28 and TRBJ1-1, with D unclear. The CDR3 length is 13 residues. Trimming pared 3 bases from V and 11 bases from J, leaving 16 bases between. Germline CDR1 is MDHEN and CDR2 is SYDVKM. The CDR3 spells CASSLAPGVSAFF. Here the CDR3 DNA reads TGTGCCAGCAGTTTGGCCCCCGGGGTGAGCGCTTTCTTT.

This chain uses TRBV6-6 with TRBJ2-1; D possibly corresponds to TRBD2 (5 bases). V was trimmed by 4 bases and J by 9 bases, leaving 7 bases between them. The CDR3 totals 11 residues. Germline V gives CDR1 MNHNY, CDR2 SVGAGI (reference sequence). The CDR3 is CASSLAGEQFF. The CDR3 DNA reads TGTGCCAGCAGTTTGGCGGGTGAGCAGTTCTTC.

The rearrangement uses TRBV7-2 and TRBJ2-5; 14 bases are a match to TRBD2. Germline trimming cut 4 bases from V and 4 bases from J; bases unmatched to any gene: 8. Per germline, CDR1 SGHTA and CDR2 FQGNSA. This CDR3 has 17 amino acids. The CDR3 bases are TGTGCCAGCAGCTCCCCGACTAGCGGGGGGGTGGCAGAGACCCAGTACTTC. It is translated as CASSSPTSGGVAETQYF.

For the CDR3, the DNA is TGTGCCAGCAGTCCTAGGACTGATCAGCCCCAGCATTTT. Translating gives CASSPRTDQPQHF. V gene TRBV7-9 combines with J gene TRBJ1-5; D not resolved. Germline CDR1 reads SEHNR; CDR2 reads FQNEAQ (reference sequence). CDR3 length: 13 residues. Trimming stripped 6 bases from V and 5 bases from J, with 11 bases between.

The V gene is TRBV30, the J gene TRBJ1-2; D is uncertain. Trimming stripped 1 base from V and 8 bases from J, with 11 bases between. Germline loops: CDR1 GTSNPN, CDR2 SVGIG (reference sequence). This CDR3 spans 12 amino acids. CDR3 coding DNA: TGTGCCTGGAGTGATCGGGGTGGAGGCTACACCTTC. Translating gives CAWSDRGGGYTF. Filled out from reference TRBV30 and TRBJ1-2, the complete variable domain reads SQTIHQWPATLVQPVGSPLSLECTVEGTSNPNLYWYRQAAGRGLQLLFYSVGIGQISSEVPQNLSASRPQDRQFILSSKKLLLSDSGFYLCAWSDRGGGYTFGSGTRLTVV.

This sequence joins TRBV5-1 and TRBJ2-4, with a tentative D call TRBD1 (6 bases). The ends were cut back, 1 base at V and 0 bases at J, with 14 bases in the middle. In germline, CDR1 is SGHRS, CDR2 YFSETQ. This CDR3 spans 17 amino acids. CDR3 sequence: CASSLMEQGSAKNIQYF. CDR3 sequence (DNA): TGCGCCAGCAGCTTGATGGAACAGGGATCAGCCAAAAACATTCAGTACTTC.

CDR3 region: CASSDQTGGFSGYTF. The CDR3 region has the DNA TGTGCCAGCAGTGACCAGACAGGGGGCTTCAGTGGCTACACCTTC. The chain carries TRBV6-1 and TRBJ1-2; 10 bases are shared with TRBD1. The V and J ends lost 3 bases and 7 bases, in that order; junction bases with no gene match: 8. The CDR3 sequence is 15 residues long. From germline, CDR1 is MNHNS and CDR2 SASEGT.

The chain employs TRBV27 and TRBJ1-2, with unresolved D. CDR1 is MNHEY and CDR2 is SMNVEV in the germline V gene (reference sequence). The CDR3 extends over 12 amino acids. V lost 0 bases, J lost 5 bases, and 4 bases lay in between. The CDR3 loop is CASSLSQYGYTF. The CDR3 DNA sequence: TGTGCCAGCAGTTTATCCCAATATGGCTACACCTTC.

The chain has TRBV7-8 and TRBJ1-1; 7 nucleotides agree with TRBD1. Germline CDR1 SGHVS, CDR2 FQNEAQ. The CDR3 runs to 13 residues. After removal of 6 bases from V and 3 bases from J, the junction contained 4 bases not matched to a gene. CDR3: CASSLGTDTEAFF. In DNA, the CDR3 is TGTGCCAGCAGTTTGGGGACAGACACTGAAGCTTTCTTT. Filled out from reference TRBV7-8 and TRBJ1-1, the complete variable domain reads GAGVSQSPRYKVAKRGQDVALRCDPISGHVSLFWYQQALGQGPEFLTYFQNEAQLDKSGLPSDRFFAERPEGSVSTLKIQRTQQEDSAVYLCASSLGTDTEAFFGQGTRLTVV.

This clone appeared once. V is TRBV7-3 and J is TRBJ2-3, with 15 bases matching TRBD2. Looked up from germline, CDR1 is SGHTA and CDR2 is FQGTGA. Trimming removed 0 bases from V and 5 bases from J; junction bases left unmatched: 3. The CDR3 totals 17 residues. The CDR3 nucleotides read TGTGCCAGCAGCTTAACCCGGACTAGCGGGGGGGGAGATACGCAGTATTTT. Residues: CASSLTRTSGGGDTQYF.